A selection of T cell receptor beta chains follows, all from one sample in a study of blood T cell repertoires in COVID-19. The data were produced by immunoSEQ multiplex PCR, yet TCRdb's version contains in-frame clones alone and is incomplete. The sample records about 180,000 clones, about four fifths being singletons. Sequenced: peripheral blood. Receptor source: a man aged 65-85 years with active or convalescent COVID-19. CDR3s include the opening cysteine and the closing phenylalanine or tryptophan. The order of the fields is V gene, J gene, clone size, D gene, CDR3 DNA, CDR3 protein. A D gene is named only where the DNA matches it firmly. Clone size appears in some rows only: once, few, many, or a class for an expanded clone.

v_gene: TRBV18; j_gene: TRBJ2-1; abundance: .; d_gene: .; CDR3nt: TGTGCCAGCTCACCAGGACTGAGCTCCTACAATGAGCAGTTCTTC; CDR3aa: CASSPGLSSYNEQFF
v_gene: TRBV18; j_gene: TRBJ1-1; abundance: .; d_gene: .; CDR3nt: TGTGCCAGCTCACCACCGGGGGGTAGGGGCACTGAAGCTTTCTTT; CDR3aa: CASSPPGGRGTEAFF
v_gene: TRBV19; j_gene: TRBJ1-3; abundance: .; d_gene: .; CDR3nt: TGTGCCAGTTTCCCCTCTAGAGGGTCCGGAAACACCATATATTTT; CDR3aa: CASFPSRGSGNTIYF
v_gene: TRBV9; j_gene: TRBJ2-1; abundance: .; d_gene: TRBD2; CDR3nt: TGTGCCAGCAGCGTATCTAGCGGAGAGGACAATGAGCAGTTCTTC; CDR3aa: CASSVSSGEDNEQFF
v_gene: TRBV2; j_gene: TRBJ2-2; abundance: once; d_gene: TRBD2; CDR3nt: TGTGCCAGCAGTCCCTTAGCGGGAGAGAACACCGGGGAGCTGTTTTTT; CDR3aa: CASSPLAGENTGELFF
v_gene: TRBV7-9; j_gene: TRBJ2-7; abundance: .; d_gene: TRBD2; CDR3nt: TGTGCCAGCAGCTCGACTAGCGGGGGGATCTACGAGCAGTACTTC; CDR3aa: CASSSTSGGIYEQYF
v_gene: TRBV5-6; j_gene: TRBJ1-2; abundance: .; d_gene: .; CDR3nt: TGTGCCAGCAGCTTTAACAGGGAGCTCTATGGCTACACCTTC; CDR3aa: CASSFNRELYGYTF
v_gene: TRBV4-3; j_gene: TRBJ1-6; abundance: .; d_gene: TRBD1; CDR3nt: TGCGCCAGCAGCCTTACAGGGGGCACTGATTCACCCCTCCACTTT; CDR3aa: CASSLTGGTDSPLHF
v_gene: TRBV6-6; j_gene: TRBJ2-3; abundance: .; d_gene: .; CDR3nt: TGTGCCAGCAAGCCAGGGGGACTGAACACAGATACGCAGTATTTT; CDR3aa: CASKPGGLNTDTQYF
v_gene: TRBV5-6; j_gene: TRBJ2-7; abundance: few; d_gene: TRBD2; CDR3nt: TGTGCCAGCAGCGCGGGAGGAACCTCCTCCTACGAGCAGTACTTC; CDR3aa: CASSAGGTSSYEQYF
v_gene: TRBV7-9; j_gene: TRBJ1-4; abundance: .; d_gene: .; CDR3nt: TGTGCCAGCAGCTCAAACAGTGAAAAACTGTTTTTT; CDR3aa: CASSSNSEKLFF
v_gene: TRBV19; j_gene: TRBJ1-1; abundance: .; d_gene: .; CDR3nt: TGTGCCAGTAGTATAGATCCGGACACTGAAGCTTTCTTT; CDR3aa: CASSIDPDTEAFF
v_gene: TRBV19; j_gene: TRBJ2-3; abundance: .; d_gene: TRBD2; CDR3nt: TGTGCCAGTAGGACTAGCTTTCTCACAGATACGCAGTATTTT; CDR3aa: CASRTSFLTDTQYF
v_gene: TRBV29-1; j_gene: TRBJ1-1; abundance: .; d_gene: .; CDR3nt: TGCAGCGTTGTTAGCACACCGAACACTGAAGCTTTCTTT; CDR3aa: CSVVSTPNTEAFF
v_gene: TRBV30; j_gene: TRBJ1-2; abundance: .; d_gene: .; CDR3nt: TGTGCCTGGAGTGAAGGGACTTATGGCTACACCTTC; CDR3aa: CAWSEGTYGYTF
v_gene: TRBV5-8; j_gene: TRBJ2-3; abundance: .; d_gene: .; CDR3nt: TGTGCCAGCAGCTTGGGTGCGGTATCAAGCACAGATACGCAGTATTTT; CDR3aa: CASSLGAVSSTDTQYF
v_gene: TRBV27; j_gene: TRBJ1-1; abundance: .; d_gene: TRBD1; CDR3nt: TGTGCCAGCCGAAAGAGCTCACAGGGGGCGAACACTGAAGCTTTCTTT; CDR3aa: CASRKSSQGANTEAFF
v_gene: TRBV24-1; j_gene: TRBJ1-2; abundance: few; d_gene: .; CDR3nt: TGTGCCACCAGTGACAGGTTTAACTATGGCTACACCTTC; CDR3aa: CATSDRFNYGYTF
v_gene: TRBV29-1; j_gene: TRBJ1-1; abundance: .; d_gene: .; CDR3nt: TGCAGCGCCCAGGGACAACGGAACACTGAAGCTTTCTTT; CDR3aa: CSAQGQRNTEAFF
v_gene: TRBV6-5; j_gene: TRBJ2-3; abundance: .; d_gene: .; CDR3nt: TGTGCCAGTGGCATTCGGGGGAGCACAGATACGCAGTATTTT; CDR3aa: CASGIRGSTDTQYF
v_gene: TRBV30; j_gene: TRBJ1-5; abundance: .; d_gene: TRBD1; CDR3nt: TGTGCCTGGAGTTCGGGACAGGGAGGGGGTCAGCCCCAGCATTTT; CDR3aa: CAWSSGQGGGQPQHF
v_gene: TRBV24-1; j_gene: TRBJ2-5; abundance: .; d_gene: .; CDR3nt: TGTGCCACCTCCAGGGGCCCCCAAGAGACCCAGTACTTC; CDR3aa: CATSRGPQETQYF
v_gene: TRBV6-6; j_gene: TRBJ2-7; abundance: .; d_gene: TRBD1; CDR3nt: TGTGCCAGCAGAATTGACAGGGGGTCCTCCTACGAGCAGTACTTC; CDR3aa: CASRIDRGSSYEQYF
v_gene: TRBV3-1/TRBV3-2; j_gene: TRBJ1-2; abundance: .; d_gene: .; CDR3nt: TGTGCCAGCAGCCAAGCGGGATATGGCTACACCTTC; CDR3aa: CASSQAGYGYTF
v_gene: TRBV3-1/TRBV3-2; j_gene: TRBJ2-3; abundance: .; d_gene: TRBD2; CDR3nt: TGTGCCAGCAGCCAAGATCCGCCGGGGGGGGCCCGAGATACGCAGTATTTT; CDR3aa: CASSQDPPGGARDTQYF
v_gene: TRBV5-6; j_gene: TRBJ1-5; abundance: .; d_gene: .; CDR3nt: TGTGCCAGCAGCTTGCATGGGGGGGGTCAGCCCCAGCATTTT; CDR3aa: CASSLHGGGQPQHF
v_gene: TRBV6-4; j_gene: TRBJ1-2; abundance: .; d_gene: .; CDR3nt: TGTGCCAGCAGTGACTCTGGGGGGGACTATGGCTACACCTTC; CDR3aa: CASSDSGGDYGYTF
v_gene: TRBV19; j_gene: TRBJ1-1; abundance: .; d_gene: .; CDR3nt: TGTGCCAGTAGTCGCGGGACGACGAACACTGAAGCTTTCTTT; CDR3aa: CASSRGTTNTEAFF
v_gene: TRBV7-2; j_gene: TRBJ2-1; abundance: many; d_gene: .; CDR3nt: TGTGCCAGCAGCTTAGTAGAGTTCTATGAGCAGTTCTTC; CDR3aa: CASSLVEFYEQFF
v_gene: TRBV7-9; j_gene: TRBJ2-1; abundance: .; d_gene: TRBD1; CDR3nt: TGTGCCAGCAGCGAGACGACAGGGAATGAGCAGTTCTTC; CDR3aa: CASSETTGNEQFF
v_gene: TRBV6-5; j_gene: TRBJ2-1; abundance: few; d_gene: .; CDR3nt: TGTGCCAGCGGTAAGCTAGGAGCCTACAATGAGCAGTTCTTC; CDR3aa: CASGKLGAYNEQFF
v_gene: TRBV28; j_gene: TRBJ1-1; abundance: .; d_gene: .; CDR3nt: TGTGCCAGCAAGTCCGGGGGACGAACGACTGAAGCTTTCTTT; CDR3aa: CASKSGGRTTEAFF
v_gene: TRBV5-1; j_gene: TRBJ1-2; abundance: .; d_gene: .; CDR3nt: TGCGCCAGCAGCTTGGGAGGGAACGGTAACTATGGCTACACCTTC; CDR3aa: CASSLGGNGNYGYTF
v_gene: TRBV6-5; j_gene: TRBJ1-2; abundance: .; d_gene: .; CDR3nt: TGTGCCATCCCGACAGGTAGTTATTCCGGCTACACCTTC; CDR3aa: CAIPTGSYSGYTF
v_gene: TRBV18; j_gene: TRBJ2-2; abundance: few; d_gene: .; CDR3nt: TGTGCCAGCTTCAAGGGGACCGGGGAGCTGTTTTTT; CDR3aa: CASFKGTGELFF
v_gene: TRBV2; j_gene: TRBJ2-2; abundance: .; d_gene: TRBD2; CDR3nt: TGTGCCAGCAGTGAAGTCCCGCTAGCGGGGACCGGGGAGCTGTTTTTT; CDR3aa: CASSEVPLAGTGELFF
v_gene: TRBV6-1; j_gene: TRBJ2-5; abundance: .; d_gene: TRBD2; CDR3nt: TGTGCCAGCAGTGAAGCGGAGAGCGGGACCCTCCAAGAGACCCAGTACTTC; CDR3aa: CASSEAESGTLQETQYF
v_gene: TRBV6-5; j_gene: TRBJ1-4; abundance: .; d_gene: TRBD1; CDR3nt: TGTGCCAGCAGGTCAGGACAGGACGAAAAACTGTTTTTT; CDR3aa: CASRSGQDEKLFF
v_gene: TRBV7-8; j_gene: TRBJ2-4; abundance: .; d_gene: .; CDR3nt: TGTGCCAGCAGCTTAGCCAGGGATGACATTCAGTACTTC; CDR3aa: CASSLARDDIQYF
v_gene: TRBV5-6; j_gene: TRBJ1-1; abundance: .; d_gene: .; CDR3nt: TGTGCCAGCAGCGCAACGAGGACAGCTAACACTGAAGCTTTCTTT; CDR3aa: CASSATRTANTEAFF
v_gene: TRBV4-1; j_gene: TRBJ2-7; abundance: once; d_gene: TRBD1; CDR3nt: TGCGCCAGCAGCCAAGATGGGGGAAGGGGGCTCGGTTACGAGCAGTACTTC; CDR3aa: CASSQDGGRGLGYEQYF
v_gene: TRBV7-6; j_gene: TRBJ2-1; abundance: once; d_gene: TRBD2; CDR3nt: TGTGCCAGCAGCTTCCCGACTAGCGGGCGGGGGATCGACAATGAGCAGTTCTTC; CDR3aa: CASSFPTSGRGIDNEQFF
v_gene: TRBV7-8; j_gene: TRBJ2-1; abundance: .; d_gene: .; CDR3nt: TGTGCCAGCAGCTTAGAAAGGGGTTGGCAGTTCTTC; CDR3aa: CASSLERGWQFF